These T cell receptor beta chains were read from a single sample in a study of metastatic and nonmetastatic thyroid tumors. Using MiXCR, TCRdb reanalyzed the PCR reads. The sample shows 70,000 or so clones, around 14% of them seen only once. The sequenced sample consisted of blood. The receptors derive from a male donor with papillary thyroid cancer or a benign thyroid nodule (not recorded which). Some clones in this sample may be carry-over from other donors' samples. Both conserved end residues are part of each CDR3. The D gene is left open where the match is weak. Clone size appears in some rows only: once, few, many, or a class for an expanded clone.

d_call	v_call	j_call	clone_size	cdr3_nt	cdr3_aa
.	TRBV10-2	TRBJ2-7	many	TGCGCCAGCCTGGAGGGGGCCTCCTACGAGCAGTACTTC	CASLEGASYEQYF
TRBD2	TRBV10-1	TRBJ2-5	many	TGCGCCAGCAGTGAAGCGGGAGGGCCAGAGACCCAGTACTTC	CASSEAGGPETQYF
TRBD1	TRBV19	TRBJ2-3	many	TGTGCCAGTAGTCTACGCCCGCCAGGGGGCCTCACAGATACGCAGTATTTT	CASSLRPPGGLTDTQYF
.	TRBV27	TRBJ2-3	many	TGTGCCAGCAGTACCCTCACAGATACGCAGTATTTT	CASSTLTDTQYF
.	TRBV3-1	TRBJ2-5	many	TGTGCCAGCAGCCAAAGGCGTAGGGGATGTTTGGGGACCCAGTACTTC	CASSQRRRGCLGTQYF
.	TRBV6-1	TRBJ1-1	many	TGTGCCAGCAGTGATTTGGGGGGGGACACTGAAGCTTTCTTT	CASSDLGGDTEAFF
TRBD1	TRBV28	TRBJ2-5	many	TGTGCCAGCAGTTTAAGAGGGGGCACGGTCCGGCAAGAGACCCAGTACTTC	CASSLRGGTVRQETQYF
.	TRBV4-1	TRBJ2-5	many	TGCGCCAGCAGCCTCAGGGGACAAGAGACCCAGTACTTC	CASSLRGQETQYF
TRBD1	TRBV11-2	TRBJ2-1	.	TGTGCCAGCAGCTTATCAGGACAGGGTTCTAATGAGCAGTTCTTC	CASSLSGQGSNEQFF
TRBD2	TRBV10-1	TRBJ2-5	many	TGCGCCAGCAGTGTCATACTAGCGGGAGGCGAGACCCAGTACTTC	CASSVILAGGETQYF
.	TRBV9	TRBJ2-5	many	TGTGCCAGCAGCGTAGCAGAGACCCAGTACTTC	CASSVAETQYF
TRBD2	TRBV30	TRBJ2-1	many	TGTGCCTGGAGTGTGGGGCTAGCGGGAAGAAATGAGCAGTTCTTC	CAWSVGLAGRNEQFF
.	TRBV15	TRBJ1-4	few	TGTGCCACCAGCCCTGAAGGGGCTGTTAATGAAAAACTGTTTTTT	CATSPEGAVNEKLFF
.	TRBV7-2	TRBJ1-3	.	TGTGCCAGCAGCCCGAACACCGGCCGGGGAAACACCATATATTTT	CASSPNTGRGNTIYF
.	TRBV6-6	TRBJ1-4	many	TGTGCCAGCAGTTACCACCGGGACACCCTAGTTGATGAAAAACTGTTTTTT	CASSYHRDTLVDEKLFF
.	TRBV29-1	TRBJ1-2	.	TGCAGCGTTGTAAGTGGGGGAGGCTACACCTTC	CSVVSGGGYTF